This T cell receptor beta chain was profiled in a study of CD8 T cells in Susac syndrome. Study conclusions and caveats: The study's TCR sequencing and HLA analysis drew on a certain number of individuals. That number was acknowledged as relatively small.

This clonotype was seen once. Its antigen is unknown. Random hexamers were used to reverse transcribe an amount of about 0.45 to 1 ug RNA. TCRdb independently ran MiXCR on the immunoSEQ multiplex PCR reads; one entry per CDR3 protein. Of 200,000 to 250,000 distinct CDR3 sequences in the sample, less than 95% were seen once. The sequence was obtained from a human donor with Susac syndrome. The source material was CD4+ T cells from PBMCs.

The CDR3 nucleotides are TGCAGCGTCCTAATACAGGGGAACACTGAAGCTTTCTTT. Its translation is CSVLIQGNTEAFF. The chain joins TRBV29-1 to TRBJ1-1, with a tentative D call TRBD1 (6 bases). The CDR3 is made up of 13 amino acids. Germline V gives CDR1 SQVTM, CDR2 ANQGSEA. V was cut by 6 bases and J by 1 base, with 12 bases left in between.